The rows below give T cell receptor beta chains drawn from one sample of a study of CD8+ T cells in alopecia areata. Produced via immunoSEQ multiplex PCR; TCRdb's table is partial and in-frame only. The sample consists of 150,000 to 200,000 clones, just over 65% of them appearing once. This specimen was CD8+ T cells sorted from blood, taken at week 0. These receptor sequences come from a human donor with alopecia areata. Both conserved end residues are part of each CDR3. The order of the fields is J gene, V gene, D gene, clone size, CDR3 protein, CDR3 DNA. D genes are given only for firm matches. Size is omitted from some rows. Given values are once, few, many or a class for expanded clones.

J gene: TRBJ2-3
V gene: TRBV10-3
D gene: -
clone size: -
CDR3 protein: CAISVKKSTDTQYF
CDR3 DNA: TGTGCCATCAGTGTTAAGAAGAGCACAGATACGCAGTATTTT

J gene: TRBJ2-7
V gene: TRBV4-2
D gene: -
clone size: once
CDR3 protein: CASSQVEGVTYEQYF
CDR3 DNA: TGTGCCAGCAGCCAAGTTGAGGGGGTCACCTACGAGCAGTACTTC

J gene: TRBJ2-5
V gene: TRBV28
D gene: TRBD1
clone size: few
CDR3 protein: CASSLTGGRVETQYF
CDR3 DNA: TGTGCCAGCAGTTTAACAGGGGGCAGAGTGGAGACCCAGTACTTC

J gene: TRBJ2-1
V gene: TRBV30
D gene: TRBD2
clone size: -
CDR3 protein: CAWSAGTAGGRDEQFF
CDR3 DNA: TGTGCCTGGAGTGCTGGTACAGCGGGGGGGCGGGATGAGCAGTTCTTC

J gene: TRBJ1-6
V gene: TRBV13
D gene: TRBD1
clone size: few
CDR3 protein: CASSLGQGNSPLHF
CDR3 DNA: TGTGCCAGCAGCTTGGGACAGGGCAATTCACCCCTCCACTTT

J gene: TRBJ1-1
V gene: TRBV10-3
D gene: TRBD1
clone size: -
CDR3 protein: CAISEQGDGSKNTEAFF
CDR3 DNA: TGTGCCATCAGTGAGCAGGGGGACGGGTCTAAGAACACTGAAGCTTTCTTT

J gene: TRBJ1-5
V gene: TRBV2
D gene: -
clone size: -
CDR3 protein: CASSYWDESNQPQHF
CDR3 DNA: TGTGCCAGCAGTTACTGGGACGAGAGCAATCAGCCCCAGCATTTT

J gene: TRBJ1-1
V gene: TRBV6-5
D gene: TRBD1
clone size: -
CDR3 protein: CASSYGQGAEAFF
CDR3 DNA: TGTGCCAGCAGTTACGGTCAGGGGGCTGAAGCTTTCTTT

J gene: TRBJ1-2
V gene: TRBV27
D gene: TRBD1
clone size: -
CDR3 protein: CASSPTGTGGSGYTF
CDR3 DNA: TGTGCCAGCAGTCCTACCGGGACAGGGGGTTCTGGCTACACCTTC

J gene: TRBJ1-2
V gene: TRBV27
D gene: -
clone size: -
CDR3 protein: CASSLRGWDGYTF
CDR3 DNA: TGTGCCAGCAGTTTGCGGGGGTGGGATGGCTACACCTTC

J gene: TRBJ2-5
V gene: TRBV7-9
D gene: -
clone size: -
CDR3 protein: CASSILGQTQYF
CDR3 DNA: TGTGCCAGCAGCATACTGGGACAGACCCAGTACTTC

J gene: TRBJ1-2
V gene: TRBV29-1
D gene: -
clone size: -
CDR3 protein: CSVAGGFYGYTF
CDR3 DNA: TGCAGCGTCGCCGGCGGATTCTATGGCTACACCTTC

J gene: TRBJ2-3
V gene: TRBV5-6
D gene: -
clone size: -
CDR3 protein: CASSDRQLDTQYF
CDR3 DNA: TGTGCCAGCAGCGACCGTCAACTAGATACGCAGTATTTT

J gene: TRBJ1-1
V gene: TRBV7-6
D gene: -
clone size: -
CDR3 protein: CASSRAITEAFF
CDR3 DNA: TGTGCCAGCAGCCGCGCAATTACTGAAGCTTTCTTT

J gene: TRBJ2-7
V gene: TRBV11-2
D gene: -
clone size: few
CDR3 protein: CASSFSYEQYF
CDR3 DNA: TGTGCCAGCAGCTTCTCCTACGAGCAGTACTTC

J gene: TRBJ1-2
V gene: TRBV29-1
D gene: TRBD1
clone size: few
CDR3 protein: CSVEETGTHYGYTF
CDR3 DNA: TGCAGCGTTGAAGAGACAGGGACTCACTATGGCTACACCTTC

J gene: TRBJ2-5
V gene: TRBV13
D gene: TRBD1
clone size: -
CDR3 protein: CASSLGSTGAETQYF
CDR3 DNA: TGTGCCAGCAGCTTAGGCTCCACAGGGGCAGAGACCCAGTACTTC

J gene: TRBJ2-7
V gene: TRBV4-1
D gene: TRBD1
clone size: -
CDR3 protein: CASSPRGGQGIHEQYF
CDR3 DNA: TGCGCCAGCAGCCCCCGTGGGGGACAGGGTATCCACGAGCAGTACTTC

J gene: TRBJ1-2
V gene: TRBV29-1
D gene: -
clone size: -
CDR3 protein: CSVGGRGAWYGYTF
CDR3 DNA: TGCAGCGTTGGGGGCAGGGGAGCATGGTATGGCTACACCTTC

J gene: TRBJ2-6
V gene: TRBV7-8
D gene: -
clone size: few
CDR3 protein: CASSGNRVGGANVLTF
CDR3 DNA: TGTGCCAGCAGCGGGAACAGGGTCGGTGGGGCCAACGTCCTGACTTTC

J gene: TRBJ2-4
V gene: TRBV6-5
D gene: -
clone size: -
CDR3 protein: CASSPRDSGTPQYF
CDR3 DNA: TGTGCCAGCAGTCCGCGGGACTCCGGAACCCCACAGTACTTC

J gene: TRBJ1-1
V gene: TRBV18
D gene: TRBD1
clone size: few
CDR3 protein: CASSRDWARGTEAFF
CDR3 DNA: TGTGCCAGCTCGCGCGACTGGGCCAGGGGGACTGAAGCTTTCTTT

J gene: TRBJ2-7
V gene: TRBV6-5
D gene: -
clone size: -
CDR3 protein: CASSWLASSYEQYF
CDR3 DNA: TGTGCCAGCAGTTGGCTAGCGAGCTCCTACGAGCAGTACTTC

J gene: TRBJ2-7
V gene: TRBV6-6
D gene: TRBD1
clone size: -
CDR3 protein: CASSYSGQGGEQYF
CDR3 DNA: TGTGCCAGCAGTTACTCGGGACAGGGTGGCGAGCAGTACTTC

J gene: TRBJ1-4
V gene: TRBV27
D gene: -
clone size: -
CDR3 protein: CASSLSDNREKLFF
CDR3 DNA: TGTGCCAGCAGTTTATCGGATAATCGGGAAAAACTGTTTTTT

J gene: TRBJ1-1
V gene: TRBV7-9
D gene: -
clone size: -
CDR3 protein: CASSQGGAEAFF
CDR3 DNA: TGTGCCAGCAGCCAGGGCGGTGCTGAAGCTTTCTTT

J gene: TRBJ2-3
V gene: TRBV4-1
D gene: -
clone size: -
CDR3 protein: CASSQADTQYF
CDR3 DNA: TGCGCCAGCAGCCAAGCAGATACGCAGTATTTT

J gene: TRBJ1-1
V gene: TRBV7-9
D gene: -
clone size: -
CDR3 protein: CASSPGREPQREAFF
CDR3 DNA: TGTGCCAGCAGCCCCGGACGCGAACCCCAAAGAGAAGCTTTCTTT

J gene: TRBJ2-7
V gene: TRBV18
D gene: -
clone size: few
CDR3 protein: CASSPLGQPYEQYF
CDR3 DNA: TGTGCCAGCTCACCACTTGGCCAGCCCTACGAGCAGTACTTC

J gene: TRBJ2-1
V gene: TRBV30
D gene: TRBD2
clone size: -
CDR3 protein: CAWTGGGLLINEQFF
CDR3 DNA: TGTGCCTGGACCGGGGGGGGACTCCTCATCAATGAGCAGTTCTTC

J gene: TRBJ1-5
V gene: TRBV27
D gene: -
clone size: -
CDR3 protein: CASSYRASSNQPQHF
CDR3 DNA: TGTGCCAGCAGTTACCGTGCGAGTAGCAATCAGCCCCAGCATTTT

J gene: TRBJ2-1
V gene: TRBV12-5
D gene: -
clone size: once
CDR3 protein: CASGLGDEQFF
CDR3 DNA: TGTGCTAGTGGTTTAGGGGATGAGCAGTTCTTC

J gene: TRBJ2-5
V gene: TRBV11-2
D gene: TRBD2
clone size: -
CDR3 protein: CASSLGAGGRETQYF
CDR3 DNA: TGTGCCAGCAGCTTAGGAGCGGGGGGGCGCGAGACCCAGTACTTC

J gene: TRBJ1-4
V gene: TRBV5-6
D gene: -
clone size: -
CDR3 protein: CASSQDTDEKLFF
CDR3 DNA: TGTGCCAGCAGCCAGGACACGGACGAAAAACTGTTTTTT

J gene: TRBJ2-7
V gene: TRBV27
D gene: -
clone size: -
CDR3 protein: CASSLYGSAYEQYF
CDR3 DNA: TGTGCCAGCAGTTTATATGGCAGTGCCTACGAGCAGTACTTC

J gene: TRBJ2-7
V gene: TRBV29-1
D gene: TRBD1
clone size: -
CDR3 protein: CSVGQQGAAHEQYF
CDR3 DNA: TGCAGCGTTGGGCAACAGGGGGCAGCCCACGAGCAGTACTTC

J gene: TRBJ2-1
V gene: TRBV27
D gene: TRBD2
clone size: few
CDR3 protein: CASSPSGGPVYNEQFF
CDR3 DNA: TGTGCCAGCAGTCCGAGCGGGGGGCCGGTATACAATGAGCAGTTCTTC

J gene: TRBJ1-3
V gene: TRBV5-1
D gene: -
clone size: -
CDR3 protein: CASSIGRQASSGNTIYF
CDR3 DNA: TGCGCCAGCAGCATAGGAAGACAGGCGAGCTCTGGAAACACCATATATTTT

J gene: TRBJ1-2
V gene: TRBV5-1
D gene: TRBD1
clone size: -
CDR3 protein: CASSGGDREDYGYTF
CDR3 DNA: TGCGCCAGCAGCGGAGGGGACAGGGAGGACTATGGCTACACCTTC

J gene: TRBJ1-4
V gene: TRBV12-5
D gene: -
clone size: -
CDR3 protein: CASGSTGAEKLFF
CDR3 DNA: TGTGCTAGTGGTTCGACAGGTGCTGAAAAACTGTTTTTT

J gene: TRBJ2-5
V gene: TRBV10-3
D gene: -
clone size: -
CDR3 protein: CAVRGKGGQETQYF
CDR3 DNA: TGTGCCGTACGGGGAAAGGGGGGACAAGAGACCCAGTACTTC

J gene: TRBJ2-7
V gene: TRBV5-1
D gene: TRBD1
clone size: -
CDR3 protein: CASSPGQGAYEQYF
CDR3 DNA: TGCGCCAGCAGCCCGGGACAGGGGGCTTACGAGCAGTACTTC

J gene: TRBJ2-7
V gene: TRBV14
D gene: -
clone size: -
CDR3 protein: CASSQESGGYEQYF
CDR3 DNA: TGTGCCAGCAGCCAAGAATCCGGGGGCTACGAGCAGTACTTC

J gene: TRBJ2-7
V gene: TRBV7-9
D gene: -
clone size: -
CDR3 protein: CASSLARSEQYF
CDR3 DNA: TGTGCCAGCAGCTTAGCGAGAAGCGAGCAGTACTTC

J gene: TRBJ2-1
V gene: TRBV7-9
D gene: TRBD1
clone size: -
CDR3 protein: CASSARDRGREYNEQFF
CDR3 DNA: TGTGCCAGCAGCGCCCGGGACAGGGGCCGCGAATACAATGAGCAGTTCTTC

J gene: TRBJ1-5
V gene: TRBV5-6
D gene: -
clone size: -
CDR3 protein: CASSLRSRNQPQHF
CDR3 DNA: TGTGCCAGCAGCTTGAGAAGCCGCAATCAGCCCCAGCATTTT

J gene: TRBJ1-1
V gene: TRBV30
D gene: -
clone size: -
CDR3 protein: CAWSVHRNTEAFF
CDR3 DNA: TGTGCCTGGAGTGTACACAGGAACACTGAAGCTTTCTTT

J gene: TRBJ1-2
V gene: TRBV11-2
D gene: -
clone size: -
CDR3 protein: CASSHPDSPEGYTF
CDR3 DNA: TGTGCCAGCAGCCACCCGGACAGCCCCGAGGGCTACACCTTC

J gene: TRBJ2-1
V gene: TRBV15
D gene: TRBD2
clone size: -
CDR3 protein: CATRPTGAAGGGSYNEQFF
CDR3 DNA: TGTGCCACAAGGCCGACAGGAGCAGCGGGGGGGGGATCCTACAATGAGCAGTTCTTC

J gene: TRBJ2-1
V gene: TRBV18
D gene: TRBD2
clone size: once
CDR3 protein: CASQSGGSYNEQFF
CDR3 DNA: TGTGCCAGTCAAAGCGGGGGCTCCTACAATGAGCAGTTCTTC

J gene: TRBJ1-5
V gene: TRBV5-6
D gene: -
clone size: -
CDR3 protein: CASSFGTGNQPQHF
CDR3 DNA: TGTGCCAGCAGCTTCGGTACGGGCAATCAGCCCCAGCATTTT

J gene: TRBJ2-5
V gene: TRBV6-5
D gene: -
clone size: -
CDR3 protein: CASSSHLGGREAQYF
CDR3 DNA: TGTGCCAGCAGTTCGCACTTGGGAGGAAGAGAGGCCCAGTACTTC

J gene: TRBJ2-1
V gene: TRBV9
D gene: -
clone size: -
CDR3 protein: CASSVAGGGNEQFF
CDR3 DNA: TGTGCCAGCAGCGTAGCCGGAGGGGGCAATGAGCAGTTCTTC

J gene: TRBJ2-3
V gene: TRBV5-1
D gene: -
clone size: few
CDR3 protein: CASSEELRRGSTDTQYF
CDR3 DNA: TGCGCCAGCAGCGAGGAACTTCGTCGGGGGAGCACAGATACGCAGTATTTT

J gene: TRBJ1-5
V gene: TRBV7-8
D gene: -
clone size: few
CDR3 protein: CASSLARLNQPQHF
CDR3 DNA: TGTGCCAGCAGCTTAGCCAGGCTTAATCAGCCCCAGCATTTT